This note documents a single T cell receptor beta chain sequence. The sample is drawn from a study of T cells after yellow fever vaccination. In making TCR cDNA, 5'RACE template switching added a universal primer site and UMIs to it. Each CDR3 protein gets one entry after TCRdb re-called the 5' RACE reads with MiXCR. The sample lists roughly 310,000 distinct CDR3 sequences; about 8.7% were seen once. This receptor was obtained from a man aged 18 to 35 who received the YFV17D yellow fever vaccine. The sample here was PBMCs, taken on the day of the first yellow fever vaccination.

The CDR3 spells CACWTANTEAFF. CDR3 in DNA: TGTGCCTGTTGGACAGCGAACACTGAAGCTTTCTTT. This chain joins TRBV30 and TRBJ1-1; D perhaps matches TRBD1 (6 bases). V lost 6 bases to trimming and J lost 1 base, with 9 bases between them. Germline CDR1 is GTSNPN and CDR2 is SVGIG (reference sequence). The CDR3 runs to 12 residues.